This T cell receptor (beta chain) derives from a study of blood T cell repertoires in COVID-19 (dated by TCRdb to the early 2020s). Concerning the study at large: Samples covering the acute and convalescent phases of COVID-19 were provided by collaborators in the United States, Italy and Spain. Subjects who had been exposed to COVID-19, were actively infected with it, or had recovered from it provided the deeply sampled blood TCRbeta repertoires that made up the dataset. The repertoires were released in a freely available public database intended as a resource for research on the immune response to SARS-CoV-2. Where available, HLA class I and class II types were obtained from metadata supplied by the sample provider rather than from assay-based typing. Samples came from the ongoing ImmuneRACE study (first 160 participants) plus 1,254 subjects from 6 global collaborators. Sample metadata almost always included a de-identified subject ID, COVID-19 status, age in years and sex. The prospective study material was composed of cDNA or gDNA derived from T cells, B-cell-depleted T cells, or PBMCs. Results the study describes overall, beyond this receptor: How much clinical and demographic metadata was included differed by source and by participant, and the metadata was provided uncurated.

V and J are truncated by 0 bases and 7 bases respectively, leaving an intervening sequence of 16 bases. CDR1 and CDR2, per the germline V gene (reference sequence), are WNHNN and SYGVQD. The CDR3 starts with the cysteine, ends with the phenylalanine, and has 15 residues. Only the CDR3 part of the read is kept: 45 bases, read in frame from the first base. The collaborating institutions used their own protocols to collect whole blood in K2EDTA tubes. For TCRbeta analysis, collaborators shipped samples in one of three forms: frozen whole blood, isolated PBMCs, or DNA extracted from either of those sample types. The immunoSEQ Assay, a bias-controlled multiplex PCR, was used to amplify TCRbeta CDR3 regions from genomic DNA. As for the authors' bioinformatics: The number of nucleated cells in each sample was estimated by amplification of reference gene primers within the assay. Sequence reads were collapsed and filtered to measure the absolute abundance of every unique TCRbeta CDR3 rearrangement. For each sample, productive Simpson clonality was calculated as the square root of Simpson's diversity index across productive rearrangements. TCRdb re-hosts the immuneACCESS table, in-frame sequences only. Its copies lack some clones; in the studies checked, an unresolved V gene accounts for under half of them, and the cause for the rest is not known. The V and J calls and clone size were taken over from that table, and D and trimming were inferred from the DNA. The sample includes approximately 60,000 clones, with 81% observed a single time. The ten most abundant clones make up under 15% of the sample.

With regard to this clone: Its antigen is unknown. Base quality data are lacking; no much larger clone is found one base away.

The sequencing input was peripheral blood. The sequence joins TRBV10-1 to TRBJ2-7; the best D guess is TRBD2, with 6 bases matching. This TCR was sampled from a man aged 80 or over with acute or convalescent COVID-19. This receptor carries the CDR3 CASSESRTTSKEQYF. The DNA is TGCGCCAGCAGTGAGTCGCGGACTACCAGTAAGGAGCAGTACTTC.